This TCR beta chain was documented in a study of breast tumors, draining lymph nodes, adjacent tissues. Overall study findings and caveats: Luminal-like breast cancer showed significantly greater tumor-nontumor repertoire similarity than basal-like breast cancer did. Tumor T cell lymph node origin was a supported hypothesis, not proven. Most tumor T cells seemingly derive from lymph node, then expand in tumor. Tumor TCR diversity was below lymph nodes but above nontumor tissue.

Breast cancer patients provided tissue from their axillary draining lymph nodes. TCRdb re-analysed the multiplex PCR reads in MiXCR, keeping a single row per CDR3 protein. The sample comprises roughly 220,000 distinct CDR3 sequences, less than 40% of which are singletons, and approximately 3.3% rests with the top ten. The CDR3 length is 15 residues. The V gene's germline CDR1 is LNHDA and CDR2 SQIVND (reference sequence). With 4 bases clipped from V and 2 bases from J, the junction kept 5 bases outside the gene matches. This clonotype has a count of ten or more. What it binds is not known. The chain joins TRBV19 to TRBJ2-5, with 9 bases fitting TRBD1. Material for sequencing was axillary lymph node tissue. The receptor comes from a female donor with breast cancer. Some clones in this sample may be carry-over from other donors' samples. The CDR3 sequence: CASSRGQGYQETQYF. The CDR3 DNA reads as TGTGCCAGTAGTAGGGGACAGGGCTATCAAGAGACCCAGTACTTC.